This T cell receptor (beta chain) came from a study of shared clonotypes between healthy human individuals. The donors, all of them Caucasian adults, lived in Nashville, Tennessee. Study-level points and caveats: There were few donors, and this limited the genetic and exposure-history diversity represented.

This CDR3 is built from 14 residues. V shed 3 bases and J shed 1 base, with 11 bases lying between them. Germline loops: CDR1 SQVTM, CDR2 ANQGSEA. The table lists this clone with many counts. No antigen is known for it. The sample has other DNA sequences that encode this CDR3 too. At the deep level, the assay was run. The DNA input per sorted-subset replicate PCR was 150 to 200 ng, corresponding to some 27,000 T cell genomes. The repertoire was sequenced with immunoSEQ multiplex PCR; TCRdb's copy has only in-frame clones and lacks some. The top ten hold about 0.52% of the sample, which has some 1,100,000 clones, more than 75% seen once.

This rearrangement joins TRBV29-1 to TRBJ2-3; possibly TRBD2 for D (6 bases). The receptor was derived from a man aged 18 to 29 in good health. Some clones in this sample may be carry-over from other donors' samples. Sequenced input: memory CD4+ T cells from PBMCs. The subset denotes: CD45RA-negative fraction. CDR3 in amino acids: CSVEGGKGTDTQYF. The CDR3 nucleotides are TGCAGCGTTGAGGGCGGGAAGGGCACAGATACGCAGTATTTT.